The TCR beta chain described here comes from a study of blood T cells in healthy people across ages. Findings of the study overall: More naive CD4+ cells and higher diversity were found in long-lived than in aged donors. TCR beta diversity, measured per million T cells, fell in a roughly linear way with age.

The CDR3 is made up of 12 amino acids. Trimming left V 3 bases short and J 11 bases short, with 11 bases between. In its sample, this clonotype was seen a few times. Its target is not known. It was with a sample-barcoded 5' primer and a J-beta primer mix that a second PCR of roughly 6 to 12 cycles was run. TCRdb independently ran MiXCR on the 5' RACE reads; one entry per CDR3 protein. This sample has over a million distinct CDR3 sequences, with around 27% found just once. Another study also made use of these data, one on T cells of mothers and their children.

The sequence derives from a girl aged 2 to 9 in good health. The sequenced sample consisted of blood. The chain couples TRBV12-3 or TRBV12-4 to TRBJ1-5; D is possibly TRBD1 (5 bases). The CDR3 DNA is TGTGCCAGCAGTTTGGTTGGGGGGGCCCAGCATTTT. Translating it yields CASSLVGGAQHF.